The entry below gives a single T cell receptor beta chain sequence along with its context. Only a few counts were recorded for this clonotype. What antigen it recognizes has not been identified. Base qualities are missing; no much larger clone stands one base away. CDR1 DFQATT and CDR2 SNEGSKA are derived from the germline V gene (reference sequence). V sheds 5 bases and J sheds 8 bases, leaving 19 bases between their ends. Including the terminal cysteine and phenylalanine, the CDR3 comprises 14 residues. Only the CDR3 region is kept as DNA, spanning 42 bases read in frame from base 1. Libraries were made using 5' RACE. The instrument was an Illumina HiSeq 2000. Template switching added a universal primer binding site, and the final cDNA carried a unique molecular identifier that allowed TCR cDNA molecules to be counted accurately. First-strand cDNA for TCR alpha and beta chains was synthesized from specific primers in the conserved constant-segment region. Each cDNA library was double barcoded, with a SMART-Mk sample barcode plus Illumina barcodes, to control for contamination. TruSeq adapter sequences, together with Illumina sample barcodes, were added in two successive PCR steps. TCR alpha and beta cDNA libraries were sequenced on the Illumina HiSeq platform with custom primers. Under the source paper's analysis protocol: MiGEC processed the raw reads to extract unique molecular identifiers, while MiXCR was used to determine the CDR3 positions. For each individual, recombination models were inferred using an EM algorithm with the repgenHMM and IGoR tools. The analysis of shared clonotypes was done with the tcR package in R, with sharing normalized by the product of cloneset sizes. To study raw recombination without the effects of thymic and clonal selection, out-of-frame nonproductive sequences were analyzed. Using fastp at Q25 and MiXCR, TCRdb reprocessed the public reads and kept productive beta chains. Rows matching on CDR3 protein sequence are summarized as one entry with the most common DNA and genes. These V and J calls are TCRdb output, not the study's own analysis. The sample data list 1.5 million to 2 million distinct CDR3 sequences, and less than 35% of these were observed just once. The top ten clones comprise over 0.25% of the sample.

All donors were healthy Caucasians. This sample is part of a study of identical twins listed by TCRdb under 2016. About the study as a whole: TCR alpha and beta repertoires from monozygotic twins, unrelated adults of various ages and cord blood were deep-sequenced to test whether fetal clonotypes persist. Replicate twin experiments were performed at different times using different library preparation protocols to rule out contamination. Summary of the overall study and its limitations: Out-of-frame TCR alpha sharing in monozygotic twins was systematically underestimated by recombination models, whereas sharing between unrelated individuals was in agreement with the recombination models. Invariant T cells such as MAIT and iNKT could partly confound zero-insertion analyses, although diverse VJ usage argued against such confounding for most clonotypes. In beta out-of-frame sequences, excess twin sharing was weaker, because having fewer shared sequences lowered the signal-to-noise ratio. Compared with coincidental sharing between unrelated individuals, an excess of low generation-probability sequences was observed among out-of-frame TCR alpha sequences shared between twins. Fewer insertions were carried by abundant cord blood beta clonotypes; a weaker similar trend was observed in young adult naive repertoires, while no such trend was observed in memory repertoires. Because the same donors could not be followed over many years, the conclusions depended on cross-sectional statistical analysis.

Sequenced sample: cord blood. This sequence uses TRBV20-1 and TRBJ2-1; no D gene is confidently identified. The receptor was isolated from a newborn girl in good health. The CDR3 is CSAVRRGLRHEQFF. The nucleotide sequence is TGCAGTGCTGTCCGACGTGGTCTCCGCCATGAGCAGTTCTTC.